The following is a T cell receptor beta chain sequence with its context. Assay used: immunoSEQ multiplex PCR; TCRdb lists only in-frame clones, some missing. The sample contains tens of thousands of clones, around 93% of which appear only once. The source of the sample is a study of T cell changes during pregnancy in multiple sclerosis. V shed 5 bases and J shed 4 bases, with 15 bases lying between them. The CDR3 covers 14 residues. Per germline, CDR1 MNHEY and CDR2 SMNVEV (reference sequence). The source is a female donor with multiple sclerosis, enrolled in a pregnancy study. Here the sequenced sample was CD4+ T cells from peripheral blood mononuclear cells, taken before pregnancy. The V gene is TRBV27, the J gene TRBJ2-7; D is uncertain. In nucleotides, the CDR3 is TGTGCCAGCAGTCCCGACCGCGGCCCTTACGAGCAGTACTTC. Protein: CASSPDRGPYEQYF.